Here is one TCR beta chain with its context. Its antigen is still unknown. The junction and the germline gene differ at one end; a read error may be behind it. The data belong to a study of lymphopenia after photon versus proton radiotherapy (dated by TCRdb to the late 2010s). At the level of the whole study: The study compared the immunological effects of photon versus proton radiation therapy in patients with gastrointestinal tumors who developed high-grade lymphopenia. The study aimed to characterize how the two radiation modalities differ in their impact on the immune system. A cohort of some 21 patients with gastrointestinal tumors who received either photon or proton therapy and subsequently developed lymphopenia was included.

Reading the germline V gene gives CDR1 SGHDT and CDR2 YYEEEE. The CDR3, from cysteine to phenylalanine, totals 12 residues. Only CDR3 DNA is held: 36 bases, read in frame from base 1. The research as a whole found: Across the cohort, among patients who died, a greater drop in TCR diversity after the nadir was inversely correlated with overall survival time. After the lymphocyte count nadir, photon-treated repertoires showed oligoclonal expansion, especially of CD8+ Temra cells, which drove the drop in diversity. During treatment, patients who received photon therapy lost naive T cells and TCR diversity and gained effector/memory populations, whereas patients who received proton therapy remained relatively stable. The survival association was examined only in patients who died, and the authors described better survival with proton therapy as a possibility, not as a demonstrated result.

The receptor library was made with the immunoSEQ multiplex PCR assay. T cell repertoires were profiled with deep sequencing of rearranged TCR beta loci together with multiparametric flow cytometry. This is the immuneACCESS table as TCRdb keeps it, with only in-frame sequences that have V and J called. A part of the clones is gone; compared with another copy, unresolved V genes explain less than half, and the rest is unexplained. The sample table contains under 75,000 clones; only one count was recorded for about nine tenths of them. Together, the top ten hold 2.2% of the sample. The sequences come from peripheral blood, collected from a patient treated with photon-based radiotherapy. This sequence was found in a woman aged 40 to 50 with cholangiocarcinoma. This receptor chain uses TRBV5-6 and TRBJ2-7; the D gene is not confidently resolved. Read as DNA, the sequence is TGTGCCAGCAGTTTGGACGGACCCGAGCAGTACTTC. Its protein is CASSLDGPEQYF.